These 21 T cell receptor beta chains originate from one sample sequenced in a study of control samples from healthy donors and cancer patients. Only in-frame clones appear in the TCRdb table, and some are missing; sequencing was by immunoSEQ multiplex PCR. In the table there are fewer than 500,000 clones, approximately 92% of which are singletons. The sample consisted of PBMCs. The receptor set was obtained from a man aged 35 to 55 with head and neck cancer.

The chain recombines TRBV27 with TRBJ2-7, with TRBD2 identical over 14 bases. Trimming took 5 bases from V and 6 from J; bases not matched to a gene: 3. Germline loops: CDR1 MNHEY, CDR2 SMNVEV (reference sequence). This CDR3 is built from 14 residues. CDR3 region: CASSLGTSGGEQYF. As DNA, the CDR3 is TGTGCCAGCAGTCTTGGGACTAGCGGGGGCGAGCAGTACTTC.

Only one count was recorded for this clone. The rearrangement joins TRBV12-5 to TRBJ2-3; 8 positions match TRBD1. V was pared by 5 bases and J by 2 bases, with 6 bases of the junction left unmatched. The V gene's germline CDR1 is LGHNT and CDR2 FRNRAP. This CDR3 is built from 15 residues. The CDR3 bases are TGTGCTAGTGGTCTGCGACAGGGGTCCACAGATACGCAGTATTTT. This encodes CASGLRQGSTDTQYF.

This clone has a handful of counts. This rearrangement joins TRBV28 to TRBJ1-3; D is uncertain. CDR3 length: 20 residues. CDR1 is MDHEN and CDR2 is SYDVKM in the germline V gene. Trimming removed 1 base at V and 0 bases at J, with 22 bases between. The CDR3 sequence: CASSLSFVRGTAGSGNTIYF. DNA for the CDR3: TGTGCCAGCAGTTTATCGTTCGTGCGGGGAACGGCAGGCTCTGGAAACACCATATATTTT. The full variable domain, rest sourced from reference TRBV28 and TRBJ1-3, is DVKVTQSSRYLVKRTGEKVFLECVQDMDHENMFWYRQDPGLGLRLIYFSYDVKMKEKGDIPEGYSVSREKKERFSLILESASTNQTSMYLCASSLSFVRGTAGSGNTIYFGEGSWLTVV.

The V call is TRBV6-5, the J call TRBJ2-7; 8 positions match TRBD2. The germline V gene encodes CDR1 MNHEY and CDR2 SVGAGI. CDR3 size: 15 residues. V gave up 4 bases and J gave up 7 bases; unmatched junction bases: 12. The CDR3 DNA sequence: TGTGCCAGCAGTTGGGGCGGGAGGACCCCGGGGGAGCAGTACTTC. The encoded protein is CASSWGGRTPGEQYF.

The chain links TRBV6-5 to TRBJ1-2; D gene ambiguous. V was shortened by 6 bases and J by 4 bases, with 15 bases between the two germline ends. Germline CDR1 reads MNHEY; CDR2 reads SVGAGI. The CDR3 has 14 amino acids. The CDR3 bases are TGTGCCAGCAGCCGCAAGCAGAAAGGCTATGGCTACACCTTC. This codes for CASSRKQKGYGYTF.

The chain carries TRBV5-1 and TRBJ2-1; TRBD2 matches at 13 bases. Per the germline V gene, CDR1 is SGHRS and CDR2 is YFSETQ. This CDR3 contains 17 residues. V was pared by 2 bases and J by 0 bases, with 2 bases of the junction left unmatched. The CDR3 DNA reads TGCGCCAGCAGCTTTGGACTAGCGGGGGACTCCTACAATGAGCAGTTCTTC. The encoded protein is CASSFGLAGDSYNEQFF.

The chain joins TRBV9 to TRBJ2-3; D gene uncertain. V gave up 10 bases and J gave up 2 bases, with 17 bases separating them. Germline CDR1 SGDLS, CDR2 YYNGEE. The CDR3 is made up of 14 amino acids. Written as DNA, the CDR3 is TGTGCCGCGAACGATCGGTGTATCACAGATACGCAGTATTTT. Its protein is CAANDRCITDTQYF.

The chain uses TRBV7-3 and TRBJ2-2; perhaps D is TRBD1 or TRBD2 (5 bases each). The CDR3 totals 15 residues. The germline CDR1 and CDR2 sequences are SGHTA and FQGTGA. The germline V and J ends were trimmed by 1 base and 7 bases, with 13 bases remaining between them. The CDR3 loop is CASSLIGGTGGELFF. The CDR3, as DNA: TGTGCCAGCAGCTTAATTGGGGGAACGGGCGGGGAGCTGTTTTTT.

This clone was seen ten or more times. The gene calls are TRBV7-2 and TRBJ2-5; TRBD1 matches 8 bases. The CDR3 length is 13 residues. The germline V gene has CDR1 SGHTA and CDR2 FQGNSA. Losses at the gene ends were 3 bases for V and 4 bases for J; bases not matched to a gene: 1. CDR3 amino acids: CASSFTGGETQYF. Written as DNA, the CDR3 is TGTGCCAGCAGCTTTACAGGGGGAGAGACCCAGTACTTC.

With regard to this clone: Other DNA sequences in this sample translate to the same CDR3. The chain is built from TRBV3-1 (or the pseudogene TRBV3-2) and TRBJ1-3; D is ambiguous. Germline CDR1 is LGHDT and CDR2 is YNNKEL (reference sequence). Between the trimmed V and J ends, which lost 1 base and 5 bases, there was a span of 0 bases. The CDR3 is 11 amino acids. CDR3 nucleotide sequence: TGTGCCAGCAGCCAAGGAAACACCATATATTTT. Protein sequence: CASSQGNTIYF.

The CDR3 spells CASSPGGRPSTDTQYF. CDR3 in DNA: TGTGCCAGCAGCCCCGGGGGGCGTCCTAGCACAGATACGCAGTATTTT. The genes are TRBV5-8 and TRBJ2-3, with D tentatively TRBD2 (7 bases). The CDR3 runs to 16 residues. CDR1 and CDR2 from the germline V gene are SGHTS and YDEGEE. V lost 4 bases, J lost 0 bases, and 15 bases lay in between.

The rearrangement joins TRBV3-1 (or the pseudogene TRBV3-2) to TRBJ1-5, with 7 bases fitting TRBD1. The CDR3 contains 17 residues. The germline gives CDR1 LGHDT, CDR2 YNNKEL (reference sequence). After removal of 0 bases from V and 6 bases from J, the junction contained 11 bases not matched to a gene. Here the CDR3 DNA reads TGTGCCAGCAGCCAAGACAAAGGGACAGCCTTTCCTCAGCCCCAGCATTTT. It codes for CASSQDKGTAFPQPQHF.

The chain is built from TRBV28 and TRBJ1-1; D gene unclear. The CDR3 has 14 amino acids. Germline CDR1 is MDHEN and CDR2 is SYDVKM. The V gene lost 7 bases and the J gene lost 5 bases, with 17 bases spanning the gap. The CDR3 reads CASTIGRPRTEAFF. The CDR3 nucleotides are TGTGCCAGCACCATAGGGAGGCCGAGGACTGAAGCTTTCTTT.

V gene TRBV11-3 combines with J gene TRBJ2-1; D might be TRBD1 (6 bases). The CDR3 has 16 amino acids. Trimming shortened V by 5 bases and J by 4 bases, and 18 bases separated the two germline ends. In germline, CDR1 is SGHNT, CDR2 YENEEA. CDR3 amino acids: CASSPFRSQGYNEQFF. The CDR3, as DNA: TGTGCCAGCAGCCCCTTTCGGTCGCAGGGGTACAATGAGCAGTTCTTC.

V usage is TRBV11-1 and J usage is TRBJ2-7; D is uncertain. The CDR3 has 12 residues. Germline-derived CDR1 and CDR2 are SGHAT and FQDESV (reference sequence). V was trimmed by 5 bases and J by 0 bases, leaving 5 bases between them. As DNA, the CDR3 is TGTGCCAGCAGCCCAAGCTCCTACGAGCAGTACTTC. It is translated as CASSPSSYEQYF.

The rearrangement uses TRBV19 and TRBJ1-5; maybe TRBD1 (5 bases). This CDR3 contains 15 residues. The germline CDR1 and CDR2 sequences are LNHDA and SQIVND (reference sequence). V was trimmed by 3 bases and J by 0 bases, leaving 9 bases between them. The CDR3 loop reads CASSIWGVSNQPQHF. CDR3 DNA sequence: TGTGCCAGTAGTATTTGGGGGGTTAGCAATCAGCCCCAGCATTTT.

The chain carries TRBV7-2 and TRBJ2-3; 7 bases map to TRBD1. CDR3 length equals 15 residues. The J segment lost 3 bases and the V segment lost 5 bases, leaving 8 bases of the junction unmatched. From germline, CDR1 is SGHTA and CDR2 FQGNSA. The CDR3 DNA reads TGTGCCAGCAGCGCCATCCCGGGACAGACAGATACGCAGTATTTT. Amino acid sequence: CASSAIPGQTDTQYF.

The count of this clone is one. V usage is TRBV28 and J usage is TRBJ2-2, with unresolved D. The V and J ends lost 8 bases and 0 bases respectively, with 22 bases between them. This CDR3 contains 18 residues. CDR1 MDHEN and CDR2 SYDVKM come from the germline V gene. CDR3 sequence: CASAPAHFLFANTGELFF. The CDR3 DNA follows: TGTGCCAGCGCCCCCGCCCACTTCTTGTTCGCGAACACCGGGGAGCTGTTTTTT.

The chain employs TRBV30 and TRBJ1-2, with 8 bases fitting TRBD1. The CDR3 loop spans 13 amino acids. Germline loops: CDR1 GTSNPN, CDR2 SVGIG (reference sequence). V gave up 3 bases and J gave up 4 bases; unmatched junction bases: 4. The CDR3 is CAWRGQGGYGYTF. The CDR3 region has the DNA TGTGCCTGGAGAGGACAGGGAGGCTATGGCTACACCTTC. The whole variable domain, remainder taken from reference TRBV30 and TRBJ1-2, is SQTIHQWPATLVQPVGSPLSLECTVEGTSNPNLYWYRQAAGRGLQLLFYSVGIGQISSEVPQNLSASRPQDRQFILSSKKLLLSDSGFYLCAWRGQGGYGYTFGSGTRLTVV.

The rearrangement links TRBV4-3 to TRBJ1-4, with D tentatively TRBD1 (6 bases). Trimming took 3 bases from V and 3 from J, leaving 14 bases between them. The CDR3 spans 16 residues. Looked up from germline, CDR1 is LGHNA and CDR2 is YSLEER. The CDR3 sequence is CASSQGKQGSNEKLFF. In DNA, the CDR3 is TGCGCCAGCAGCCAGGGGAAACAGGGTTCTAATGAAAAACTGTTTTTT.

This chain links TRBV19 with TRBJ2-1, with 7 bases that match TRBD1. The V gene's germline CDR1 is LNHDA and CDR2 SQIVND (reference sequence). With V trimmed by 4 bases and J by 2 bases, 8 bases remained unmatched. CDR3 length equals 16 residues. The CDR3 nucleotides are TGTGCCAGTAGTAACAGACAGGGTGGGCCCTACAATGAGCAGTTCTTC. Translation gives CASSNRQGGPYNEQFF.